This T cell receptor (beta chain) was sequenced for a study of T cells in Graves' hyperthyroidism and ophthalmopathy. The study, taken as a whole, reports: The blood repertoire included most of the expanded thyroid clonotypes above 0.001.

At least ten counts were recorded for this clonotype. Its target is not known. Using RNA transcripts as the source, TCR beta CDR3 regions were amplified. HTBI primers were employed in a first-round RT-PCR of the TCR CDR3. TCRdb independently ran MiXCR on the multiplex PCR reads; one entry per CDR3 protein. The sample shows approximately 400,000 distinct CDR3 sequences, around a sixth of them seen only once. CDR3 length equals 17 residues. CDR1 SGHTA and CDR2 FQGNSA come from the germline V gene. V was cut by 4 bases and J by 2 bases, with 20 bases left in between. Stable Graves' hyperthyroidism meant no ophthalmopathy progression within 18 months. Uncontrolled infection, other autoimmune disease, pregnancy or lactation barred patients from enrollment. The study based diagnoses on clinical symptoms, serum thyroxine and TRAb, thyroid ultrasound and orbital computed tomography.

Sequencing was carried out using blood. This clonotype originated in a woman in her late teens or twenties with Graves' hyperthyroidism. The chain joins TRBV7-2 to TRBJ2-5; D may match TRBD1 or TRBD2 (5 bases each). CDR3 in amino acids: CASSSRRGGTPQETQYF. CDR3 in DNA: TGTGCCAGCAGCTCCCGGCGAGGTGGGACGCCTCAAGAGACCCAGTACTTC.